This is a list of T cell receptor beta chains from one sample in a study of radiotherapy plus CTLA-4 blockade in lung cancer. Some clones are missing from TCRdb's copy, which holds only in-frame ones; the method was immunoSEQ multiplex PCR. The sample holds approximately 77,000 clones, roughly 79% seen once. Source: peripheral blood, taken from a patient treated with radiotherapy plus ipilimumab. The receptors come from a human donor with non-small cell lung cancer whose response to radiotherapy plus ipilimumab could not be evaluated. Some clones in this sample may be carry-over from other donors' samples. Each CDR3 is given with its conserved first and last residue. Fields, in order: D gene, clone size, V gene, J gene, CDR3 DNA, CDR3 protein. A D gene is named only where the DNA matches it firmly. Some rows mark clone size as missing; the rest say once, few, many or name a class of expanded clone.

NA	NA	TRBV9	TRBJ2-3	TGTGCCAGCAGCGTCTCTAGTACAGATACGCAGTATTTT	CASSVSSTDTQYF
TRBD1	once	TRBV5-1	TRBJ1-2	TGCGCCAGCAGCTCAACAGGGGTTGGCTATGGCTACACCTTC	CASSSTGVGYGYTF
TRBD1	NA	TRBV7-9	TRBJ1-6	TGTGCCAGCAGCTCGGGACAGGGGTCTTATAATTCACCCCTCCACTTT	CASSSGQGSYNSPLHF
NA	NA	TRBV5-1	TRBJ1-5	TGCGCCAGCAGCTTTCGGGGCAATCAGCCCCAGCATTTT	CASSFRGNQPQHF
TRBD1	once	TRBV5-1	TRBJ2-2	TGCGCCAGCAGCTTGGAGGCAGGGGGCCTTACCGGGGAGCTGTTTTTT	CASSLEAGGLTGELFF
NA	NA	TRBV6-5	TRBJ2-7	TGTGCCAGCAGTTACGTGGCCAGTTACGAGCAGTACTTC	CASSYVASYEQYF
TRBD2	NA	TRBV28	TRBJ2-7	TGTGCCTCGAGTCGGGGGGGGACCTACGAGCAGTACTTC	CASSRGGTYEQYF
TRBD2	NA	TRBV7-2	TRBJ2-3	TGTGCCAGCAGCTTAGCCCCGGGACTAGCGGGGGGCATGGATACGCAGTATTTT	CASSLAPGLAGGMDTQYF
TRBD1	NA	TRBV5-6	TRBJ2-1	TGTGCCAGCAGTGCAGGGGGCCCCTACAATGAGCAGTTCTTC	CASSAGGPYNEQFF
NA	once	TRBV5-1	TRBJ1-4	TGCGCCAGCAGCCGAGACAAGACGAATGAAAAACTGTTTTTT	CASSRDKTNEKLFF
NA	NA	TRBV2	TRBJ1-4	TGTGCCAGCTCCGCGGCGGGAAAACTGTTTTTT	CASSAAGKLFF